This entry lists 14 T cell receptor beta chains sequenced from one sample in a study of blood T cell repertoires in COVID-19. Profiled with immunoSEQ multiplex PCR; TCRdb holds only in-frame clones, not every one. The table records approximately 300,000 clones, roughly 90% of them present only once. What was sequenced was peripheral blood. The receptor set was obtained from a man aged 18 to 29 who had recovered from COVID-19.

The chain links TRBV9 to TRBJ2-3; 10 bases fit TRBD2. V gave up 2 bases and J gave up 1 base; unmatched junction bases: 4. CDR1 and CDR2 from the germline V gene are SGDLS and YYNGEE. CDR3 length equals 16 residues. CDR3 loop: CASSVSGGAGTDTQYF. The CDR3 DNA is TGTGCCAGCAGCGTCAGCGGGGGGGCAGGCACAGATACGCAGTATTTT.

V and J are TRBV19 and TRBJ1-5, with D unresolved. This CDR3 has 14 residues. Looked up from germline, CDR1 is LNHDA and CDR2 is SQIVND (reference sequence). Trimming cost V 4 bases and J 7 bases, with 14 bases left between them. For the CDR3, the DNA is TGTGCCAGTAGTACACTACATTATAGGCAGCCCCAGCATTTT. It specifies CASSTLHYRQPQHF.

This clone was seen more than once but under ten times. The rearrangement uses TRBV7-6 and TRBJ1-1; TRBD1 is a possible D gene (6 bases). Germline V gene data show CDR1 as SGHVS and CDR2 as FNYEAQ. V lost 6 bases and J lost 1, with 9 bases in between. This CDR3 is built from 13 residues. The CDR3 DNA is TGTGCCAGCAGACCGGGACAGAACACTGAAGCTTTCTTT. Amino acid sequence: CASRPGQNTEAFF.

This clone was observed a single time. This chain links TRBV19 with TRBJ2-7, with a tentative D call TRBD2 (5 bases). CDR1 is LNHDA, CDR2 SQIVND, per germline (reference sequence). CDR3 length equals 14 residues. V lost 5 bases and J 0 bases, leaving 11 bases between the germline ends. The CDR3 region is CASSPDYLSYEQYF. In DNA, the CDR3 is TGTGCCAGTAGTCCTGACTATCTCTCCTACGAGCAGTACTTC. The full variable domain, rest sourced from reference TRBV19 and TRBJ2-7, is DGGITQSPKYLFRKEGQNVTLSCEQNLNHDAMYWYRQDPGQGLRLIYYSQIVNDFQKGDIAEGYSVSREKKESFPLTVTSAQKNPTAFYLCASSPDYLSYEQYFGPGTRLTVT.

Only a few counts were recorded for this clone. CDR3 nucleotide sequence: TGTGCCAGCCAGGGGATTTACGGTGGCTACACCTTC. Encoded protein: CASQGIYGGYTF. This chain joins TRBV27 and TRBJ1-2; D is perhaps TRBD1 (6 bases). This CDR3 is 12 amino acids long. Looked up from germline, CDR1 is MNHEY and CDR2 is SMNVEV (reference sequence). Trimming left V 8 bases short and J 7 bases short, with 14 bases between.

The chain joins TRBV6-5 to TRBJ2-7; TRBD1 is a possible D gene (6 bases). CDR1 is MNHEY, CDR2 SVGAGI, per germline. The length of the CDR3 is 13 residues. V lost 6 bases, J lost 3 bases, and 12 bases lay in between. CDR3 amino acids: CASRTGTSYEQYF. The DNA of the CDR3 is TGTGCCAGCAGAACCGGGACAAGCTACGAGCAGTACTTC.

This CDR3 is CASSTLIQRERFEQFF. DNA of the CDR3: TGTGCCAGTAGCACCCTGATTCAGCGGGAGAGGTTTGAGCAGTTCTTC. V gene TRBV19 combines with J gene TRBJ2-1, with 8 positions matching TRBD2. Unmatched junction bases numbered 16, after V lost 6 bases and J lost 9 bases. The CDR3 length is 16 residues. CDR1 LNHDA and CDR2 SQIVND come from the germline V gene (reference sequence).

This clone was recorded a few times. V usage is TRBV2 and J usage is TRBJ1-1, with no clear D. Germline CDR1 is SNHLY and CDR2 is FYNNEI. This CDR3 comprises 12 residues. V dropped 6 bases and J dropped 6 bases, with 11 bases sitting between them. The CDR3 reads CASSLDTPEAFF. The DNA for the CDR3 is TGTGCCAGCAGCCTAGATACGCCTGAAGCTTTCTTT.

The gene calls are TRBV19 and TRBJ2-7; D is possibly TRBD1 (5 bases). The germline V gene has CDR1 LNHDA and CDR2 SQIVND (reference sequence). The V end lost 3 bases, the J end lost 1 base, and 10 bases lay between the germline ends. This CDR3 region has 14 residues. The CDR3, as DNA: TGTGCCAGTAGTATGACAGCCGAATCCTACGAGCAGTACTTC. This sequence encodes CASSMTAESYEQYF. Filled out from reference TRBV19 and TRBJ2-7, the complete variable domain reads DGGITQSPKYLFRKEGQNVTLSCEQNLNHDAMYWYRQDPGQGLRLIYYSQIVNDFQKGDIAEGYSVSREKKESFPLTVTSAQKNPTAFYLCASSMTAESYEQYFGPGTRLTVT.

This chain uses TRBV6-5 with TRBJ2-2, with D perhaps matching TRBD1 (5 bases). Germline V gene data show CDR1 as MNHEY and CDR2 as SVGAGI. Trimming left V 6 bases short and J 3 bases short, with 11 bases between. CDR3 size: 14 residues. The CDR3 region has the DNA TGTGCCAGCAGCCCAGGGATGGACACCGGGGAGCTGTTTTTT. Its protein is CASSPGMDTGELFF.

CDR3 region: CASSENSRNTIYF. The CDR3 DNA reads as TGTGCCAGCAGTGAAAACAGCAGAAACACCATATATTTT. The V and J genes are TRBV2 and TRBJ1-3; D gene ambiguous. CDR3 length equals 13 residues. CDR1 and CDR2 from the germline V gene are SNHLY and FYNNEI. Trimming removed 2 bases at V and 5 bases at J, with 7 bases between.

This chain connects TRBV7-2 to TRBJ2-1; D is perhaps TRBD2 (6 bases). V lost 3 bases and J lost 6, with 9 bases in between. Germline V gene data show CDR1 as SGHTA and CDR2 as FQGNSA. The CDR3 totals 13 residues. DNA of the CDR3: TGTGCCAGCAGCTTGGGACTTCTCAATGAGCAGTTCTTC. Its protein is CASSLGLLNEQFF. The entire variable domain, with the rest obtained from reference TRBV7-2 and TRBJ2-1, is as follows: GAGVSQSPSNKVTEKGKDVELRCDPISGHTALYWYRQSLGQGLEFLIYFQGNSAPDKSGLPSDRFSAERTGGSVSTLTIQRTQQEDSAVYLCASSLGLLNEQFFGPGTRLTVL.

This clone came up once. CDR3 in DNA: TGTGCCTGGAGTGCGGGACAGGGAAATTCACCCCTCCACTTT. This gives the protein CAWSAGQGNSPLHF. This chain links TRBV30 with TRBJ1-6, with TRBD1 identical over 9 bases. The length of the CDR3 is 14 residues. V shed 1 base and J 7 bases; nucleotides not matched to a gene: 2. Germline CDR1 GTSNPN, CDR2 SVGIG (reference sequence).

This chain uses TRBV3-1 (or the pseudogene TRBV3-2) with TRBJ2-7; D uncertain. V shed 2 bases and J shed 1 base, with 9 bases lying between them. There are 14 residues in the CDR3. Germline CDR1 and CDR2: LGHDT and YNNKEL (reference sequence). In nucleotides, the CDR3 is TGTGCCAGCAGCCAAAGGAGTATTTCCTACGAGCAGTACTTC. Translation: CASSQRSISYEQYF.